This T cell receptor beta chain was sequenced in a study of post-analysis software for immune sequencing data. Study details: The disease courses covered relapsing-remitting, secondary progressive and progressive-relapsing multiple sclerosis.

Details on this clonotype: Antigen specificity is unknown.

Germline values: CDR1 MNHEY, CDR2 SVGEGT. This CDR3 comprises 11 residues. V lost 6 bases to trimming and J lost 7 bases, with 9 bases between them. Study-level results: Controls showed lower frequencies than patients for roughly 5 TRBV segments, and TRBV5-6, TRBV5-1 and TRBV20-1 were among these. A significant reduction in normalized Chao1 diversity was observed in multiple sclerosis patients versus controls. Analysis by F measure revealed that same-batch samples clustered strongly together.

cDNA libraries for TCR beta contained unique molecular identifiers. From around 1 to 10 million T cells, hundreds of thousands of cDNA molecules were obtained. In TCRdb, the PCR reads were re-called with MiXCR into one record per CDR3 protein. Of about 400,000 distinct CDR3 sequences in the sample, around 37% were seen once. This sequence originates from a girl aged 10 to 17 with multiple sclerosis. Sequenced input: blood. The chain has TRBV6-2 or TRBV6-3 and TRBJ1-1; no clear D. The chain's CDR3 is CASSPGLEAFF. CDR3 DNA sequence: TGTGCCAGCAGCCCCGGACTTGAAGCTTTCTTT.